What follows are 22 T cell receptor beta chains derived from one specimen sequenced in a study of blood T cell repertoires in COVID-19. Assay: immunoSEQ multiplex PCR; the TCRdb copy retains only in-frame clones and omits some. Found here are about 20,000 clones, about four fifths of them singletons; the top ten hold more than 50%. Sequencing was carried out using peripheral blood. Receptors originate from a man aged 80 or over with acute or convalescent COVID-19.

The chain employs TRBV12-3 or TRBV12-4 and TRBJ1-2; 8 bases align to TRBD1. With 6 bases clipped from V and 8 bases from J, the junction kept 5 bases outside the gene matches. This CDR3 spans 12 amino acids. CDR3 loop: CASRGQAGGYTF. CDR3 sequence (DNA): TGTGCCAGCAGGGGACAGGCGGGGGGCTACACCTTC.

This chain links TRBV6-5 with TRBJ1-6, with 9 bases lining up with TRBD1. CDR1 and CDR2 (germline): MNHEY, SVGAGI. The CDR3 is 15 residues long. The junction had 11 bases not matched to a gene; V was cut back by 7 bases and J by 10 bases. The CDR3 DNA is TGTGCCAGCATTCCTAGGGAGACAGGGGGGTCACCCCTCCACTTT. Protein sequence: CASIPRETGGSPLHF.

The chain couples TRBV27 to TRBJ2-7; weak D call: TRBD1 (5 bases). CDR1 is MNHEY, CDR2 SMNVEV, per germline (reference sequence). CDR3 length: 14 amino acids. V lost 0 bases and J 2 bases, leaving 8 bases between the germline ends. The CDR3 sequence is CASSLSWTTYEQYF. The CDR3 bases are TGTGCCAGCAGTTTATCTTGGACAACCTACGAGCAGTACTTC.

This clone was seen just once. The rearrangement joins TRBV18 to TRBJ2-1; 9 bases are shared with TRBD2. V dropped 2 bases and J dropped 6; count of bases not matched to a gene: 2. Germline assignment: CDR1 KGHSH and CDR2 LQKENI. The CDR3 runs 14 residues. CDR3 nucleotide sequence: TGTGCCAGCTCACCAATACTAGCGGGCAATGAGCAGTTCTTC. It is translated as CASSPILAGNEQFF.

The chain joins TRBV30 to TRBJ2-4, with TRBD2 identical over 8 bases. The trim removed 6 bases at V and 8 bases at J, leaving 6 bases unmatched. The germline gives CDR1 GTSNPN, CDR2 SVGIG (reference sequence). The CDR3 length is 12 residues. The CDR3 coding sequence is TGTGCCTGTTCGGGAGGGTCGGACATTCAGTACTTC. Protein product: CACSGGSDIQYF.

There are a few counts of this clone. V and J are TRBV6-2 or TRBV6-3 and TRBJ1-6; D unclear. Germline V gene lookup returns CDR1 MNHEY and CDR2 SVGEGT. V lost 1 base, J lost 7 bases, and 17 bases lay in between. This CDR3 comprises 17 residues. The CDR3 loop reads CASSYWEGRTWNSPLHF. CDR3 DNA: TGTGCCAGCAGTTACTGGGAGGGAAGGACCTGGAATTCACCCCTCCACTTT.

This clone was picked up a small number of times. The chain recombines TRBV27 with TRBJ2-5; 9 bases agree with TRBD1. The CDR3 contains 15 residues. From germline, CDR1 is MNHEY and CDR2 SMNVEV (reference sequence). The J segment lost 5 bases and the V segment lost 3 bases, leaving 7 bases of the junction unmatched. Here the CDR3 reads CASSFLGTGRETQYF. Here the CDR3 DNA reads TGTGCCAGCAGTTTCCTGGGGACAGGGCGGGAGACCCAGTACTTC.

The J gene is TRBJ1-2, the V gene TRBV6-4, with TRBD1 as a possible D gene (6 bases). CDR3 size: 17 residues. Per the germline V gene, CDR1 is MRHNA and CDR2 is SNTAGT. V was pared by 6 bases and J by 0 bases, with 20 bases between. CDR3 in DNA: TGTGCCAGCAGCGCGAGGACAGTCCAACCATCTAACTATGGCTACACCTTC. Protein sequence: CASSARTVQPSNYGYTF.

The chain is built from TRBV7-9 and TRBJ2-2; 7 bases map to TRBD1. Germline V gene sequence: CDR1 SEHNR, CDR2 FQNEAQ (reference sequence). The V segment lost 5 bases and the J segment 0 bases; nucleotides outside the gene matches: 6. The CDR3 extends over 16 amino acids. This chain's CDR3 is CASSPKGQSNTGELFF. The CDR3 DNA follows: TGTGCCAGCAGCCCCAAGGGACAGTCGAACACCGGGGAGCTGTTTTTT.

The rearrangement links TRBV7-2 to TRBJ2-7; no clear D. In germline, CDR1 is SGHTA, CDR2 FQGNSA. Trimming took off 7 bases at V and 3 bases at J, with 13 bases between the two ends. CDR3 length equals 13 residues. The CDR3 reads CASTLGYRYEQYF. The CDR3 region has the DNA TGTGCCAGCACCCTAGGTTACCGCTACGAGCAGTACTTC.

A few counts support this clone. The chain couples TRBV19 to TRBJ1-2; TRBD1 might be the D (5 bases). Germline loops: CDR1 LNHDA, CDR2 SQIVND (reference sequence). V lost 5 bases to trimming and J lost 2 bases, with 12 bases between them. The CDR3 is 14 amino acids. DNA for the CDR3: TGTGCCAGTAGTGCCAAGACAGTCAACTATGGCTACACCTTC. Its translation is CASSAKTVNYGYTF.

This clone was picked up a small number of times. This chain uses TRBV18 with TRBJ2-1; 7 nucleotides match TRBD2. This CDR3 region has 13 residues. Germline loops: CDR1 KGHSH, CDR2 LQKENI. J gave up 7 bases and V 2 bases, and 2 bases lay outside the gene matches. CDR3 residues: CASSPSRENEQFF. The CDR3 DNA sequence: TGTGCCAGCTCACCATCGCGGGAGAATGAGCAGTTCTTC.

V gene TRBV10-3 combines with J gene TRBJ1-4, with 7 bases lining up with TRBD1. The germline gives CDR1 ENHRY, CDR2 SYGVKD. The CDR3 runs to 14 residues. The V gene end was trimmed by 5 bases and the J gene end by 0 bases; junction bases not matched to a gene: 0. This CDR3 is CAISTGATNEKLFF. The CDR3 DNA sequence: TGTGCCATCAGTACAGGGGCAACTAATGAAAAACTGTTTTTT.

This clone was counted once. This rearrangement joins TRBV19 to TRBJ1-1; D remains ambiguous. The germline V and J ends were trimmed by 4 bases and 0 bases, with 15 bases remaining between them. Germline CDR1 LNHDA, CDR2 SQIVND (reference sequence). This CDR3 spans 16 amino acids. The CDR3 protein is CASSTPSQPMNTEAFF. The CDR3 DNA follows: TGTGCCAGTAGTACCCCGTCCCAACCTATGAACACTGAAGCTTTCTTT.

The chain links TRBV4-2 to TRBJ2-5; a weak D match, TRBD2 (6 bases). V was pared by 4 bases and J by 5 bases, with 11 bases between. Germline assignment: CDR1 LGHNA and CDR2 YNFKEQ. CDR3 size: 13 residues. CDR3 nucleotide sequence: TGTGCCAGCAGCCGCAGGGAGGAGGAGACCCAGTACTTC. Amino acid sequence: CASSRREEETQYF.

The chain employs TRBV6-6 and TRBJ1-5; the match to TRBD1 covers 8 bases. V dropped 6 bases and J dropped 3; count of bases not matched to a gene: 1. This CDR3 contains 13 residues. The V gene's germline CDR1 is MNHNY and CDR2 SVGAGI (reference sequence). CDR3 DNA: TGTGCCAGCAGGGACAGGGACAATCAGCCCCAGCATTTT. This translates into CASRDRDNQPQHF.

The rearrangement joins TRBV15 to TRBJ2-3, with 11 positions matching TRBD2. With 5 bases clipped from V and 4 bases from J, the junction kept 8 bases outside the gene matches. Germline V gene data show CDR1 as LNHNV and CDR2 as YYDKDF (reference sequence). The CDR3 length is 16 residues. The CDR3 DNA reads as TGTGCCACCAGCGGACGTAGCGGGAGGGCCGCAGATACGCAGTATTTT. Encoded protein: CATSGRSGRAADTQYF.

The CDR3 DNA reads TGTGCCAGCAGCCGTACAGGGGGCTTCACTGAAGCTTTCTTT. This codes for CASSRTGGFTEAFF. The chain uses TRBV6-2 or TRBV6-3 and TRBJ1-1; TRBD1 matches at 9 bases. The CDR3 consists of 14 residues. Trimming removed 6 bases from V and 4 bases from J; junction bases left unmatched: 6. Germline V lookup: CDR1 MNHEY, CDR2 SVGEGT.

This clone has just a few counts. The J gene is TRBJ1-3, the V gene TRBV13, with D possibly being TRBD1 (5 bases). The CDR3 is 15 residues long. The germline gives CDR1 PRHDT, CDR2 FYEKMQ (reference sequence). The V gene lost 2 bases and the J gene lost 3 bases, with 11 bases spanning the gap. This CDR3 is CASSLYSGNGNTIYF. CDR3 DNA: TGTGCCAGCAGCTTATACTCAGGGAATGGAAACACCATATATTTT.

Remarks on this clone: One end of the junction does not line up with germline, which may come from a read error. The chain uses TRBV23-1 and TRBJ2-7; tentative D call: TRBD2 (5 bases). TRBV23-1 is labeled an ORF, and its function is uncertain. This CDR3 contains 13 residues. For the CDR3, the DNA is TGCGCCAGCAGTCTCACCCCCAGATTCAGAGGGCACTTC. It encodes CASSLTPRFRGHF.

This rearrangement joins TRBV7-3 to TRBJ1-1, with D possibly being TRBD1 (6 bases). V dropped 0 bases and J dropped 2 bases, with 19 bases sitting between them. Germline V gene lookup returns CDR1 SGHTA and CDR2 FQGTGA. This CDR3 spans 18 amino acids. CDR3 nucleotide sequence: TGTGCCAGCAGCTTAACGGCAACAGGGTTTTTGGCCAACACTGAAGCTTTCTTT. It codes for CASSLTATGFLANTEAFF.

V and J are TRBV29-1 and TRBJ1-2, with D perhaps matching TRBD1 (5 bases). This CDR3 has 11 amino acids. V lost 6 bases, J lost 6 bases, and 11 bases lay in between. CDR1 and CDR2 (germline): SQVTM, ANQGSEA. The CDR3 DNA is TGCAGCGTCCAGGGTGGCGATGGCTACACCTTC. Protein: CSVQGGDGYTF.